This TCR beta chain was captured in a study of shared clonotypes between healthy human individuals. Whole-study context: For every donor, three CD4 naive, three CD4 memory, two CD8 naive and one CD8 memory plates were used.

Replicate PCRs from sorted subsets contained around 190 ng DNA, which is roughly 30,000 T cell genomes. Clones were sequenced by immunoSEQ multiplex PCR, and TCRdb holds only the in-frame ones, with some missing. The repertoire includes around 990,000 clones, 70% to 85% of them detected once, and roughly 0.83% sits in the top ten. This CDR3 has 10 amino acids. Germline assignment: CDR1 DFQATT and CDR2 SNEGSKA (reference sequence). The V end lost 6 bases, the J end lost 5 bases, and 7 bases lay between the germline ends. This chain joins TRBV20-1 and TRBJ2-5; D remains ambiguous. The sequence was collected from a man younger than 30 in good health. Some clones in this sample may be carry-over from other donors' samples. Sequencing input: memory CD4+ T cells from PBMCs. Subset: CD45RA-negative fraction. Here the CDR3 DNA reads TGCAGTGCCGTCGGGGAGACCCAGTACTTC. This sequence encodes CSAVGETQYF.